There are a few counts of the clone carrying this T cell receptor (beta chain). Its antigen is still unknown. The CDR3 length is 14 residues. CDR1 is SGHDT and CDR2 is YYEEEE in the germline V gene. V lost 2 bases and J 3 bases, leaving 12 bases between the germline ends. This record belongs to a study of OX40 agonist ivuxolimab in advanced cancers. Study context: While on treatment, patients had intravenous ivuxolimab at 0.01 to 10 mg/kg every 2 weeks.

General study points: Low normalized T-cell clonal expansion was also seen in some nonresponders.

Blood got drawn at baseline, again on cycle 4 day 1, and then on cycle 7 day 1. Libraries were prepared by immunoSEQ multiplex PCR; TCRdb keeps only in-frame clonotypes and omits some of them. This sample has about 20,000 clones, with approximately 82% found just once. This material consisted of CD4+ or CD8+ T cells sorted from blood, taken in a trial of the OX40 agonist ivuxolimab. The origin of this receptor is an adult with an advanced solid tumor such as melanoma, head and neck, liver or kidney cancer. The chain couples TRBV5-6 to TRBJ2-7; perhaps TRBD2 as D (5 bases). CDR3 DNA: TGTGCCAGCAGCTTAGACGGAGGCAACTACGAGCAGTACTTC. It yields the protein CASSLDGGNYEQYF.